This TCR beta chain derives from a study of identical twins. This clonotype was counted between two and nine times. The CDR3 is 14 residues long. Trimming shortened V by 3 bases and J by 2 bases, and 8 bases separated the two germline ends. Germline V CDR1 and CDR2: SGHTA, FQGNSA. Each CDR3 protein is one row after TCRdb ran MiXCR on the 5' RACE reads. The sample includes approximately 700,000 distinct CDR3 sequences, about 20% seen only once; the top ten take roughly 13%. The same data also went into a second study, on T cells expressing NK-cell markers.

The source of this sequence is a woman aged 18-29 years in good health. The specimen sequenced was PBMCs. The chain couples TRBV7-2 to TRBJ1-3, with D possibly TRBD1 on 5 matching bases. CDR3 region: CASSFQGPGNTIYF. CDR3 DNA: TGTGCCAGCAGCTTTCAGGGTCCTGGAAACACCATATATTTT.